This TCR beta chain was captured by sequencing in a study of cytomegalovirus exposure and HLA in healthy donors. Study conclusions and caveats: Cytomegalovirus association was assigned to 170 or so TCR beta chains. First-cohort TCR clusters tended to co-occur in the 120 or so validation repertoires, a later analysis found.

CDR3 length equals 15 residues. J was trimmed by 3 bases and V by 7 bases; bases with no gene match: 9. The germline V gene has CDR1 MNHEY and CDR2 SVGAGI. Produced via immunoSEQ multiplex PCR; TCRdb's table is partial and in-frame only. This sample has roughly 50,000 clones, with around 93% found just once. As for this clone: No antigen is known for it.

The chain carries TRBV6-5 and TRBJ2-7, with 10 nucleotides matching TRBD2. This sequence originates from a woman aged 18-35 years in good health and CMV-seropositive. The sample comprised PBMCs. This CDR3 is CASTSLRTSGYEQYF. The CDR3 nucleotides read TGTGCCAGCACCTCGCTTCGGACTAGCGGCTACGAGCAGTACTTC.